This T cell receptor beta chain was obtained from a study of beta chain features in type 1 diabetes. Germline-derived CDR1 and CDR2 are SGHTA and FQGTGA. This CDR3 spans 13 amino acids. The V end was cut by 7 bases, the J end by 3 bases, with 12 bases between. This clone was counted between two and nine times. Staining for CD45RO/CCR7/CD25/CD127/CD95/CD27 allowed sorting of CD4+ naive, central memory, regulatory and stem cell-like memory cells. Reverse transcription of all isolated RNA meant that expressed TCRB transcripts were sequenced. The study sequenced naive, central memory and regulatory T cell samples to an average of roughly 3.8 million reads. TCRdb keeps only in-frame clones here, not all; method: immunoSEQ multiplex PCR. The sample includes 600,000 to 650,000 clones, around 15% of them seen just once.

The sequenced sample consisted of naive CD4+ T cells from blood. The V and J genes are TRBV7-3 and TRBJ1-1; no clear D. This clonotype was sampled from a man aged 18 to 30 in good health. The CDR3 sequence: CASTLGRDTEAFF. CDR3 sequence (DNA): TGTGCCAGCACCCTAGGTAGAGACACTGAAGCTTTCTTT.